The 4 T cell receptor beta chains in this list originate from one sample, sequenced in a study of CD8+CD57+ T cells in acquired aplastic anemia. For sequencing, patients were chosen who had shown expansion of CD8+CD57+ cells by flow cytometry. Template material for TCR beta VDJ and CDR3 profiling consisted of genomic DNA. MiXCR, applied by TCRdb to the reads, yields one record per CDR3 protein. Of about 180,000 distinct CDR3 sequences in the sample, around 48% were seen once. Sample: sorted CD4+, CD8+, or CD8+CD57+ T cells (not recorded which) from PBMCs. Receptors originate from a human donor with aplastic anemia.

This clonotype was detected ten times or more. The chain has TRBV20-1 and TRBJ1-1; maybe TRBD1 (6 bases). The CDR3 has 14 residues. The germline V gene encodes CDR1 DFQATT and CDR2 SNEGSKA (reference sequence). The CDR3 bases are TGCAGCGCGGCCCGGGGGCAACTGAACACTGAAGCTTTCTTT. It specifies CSAARGQLNTEAFF.

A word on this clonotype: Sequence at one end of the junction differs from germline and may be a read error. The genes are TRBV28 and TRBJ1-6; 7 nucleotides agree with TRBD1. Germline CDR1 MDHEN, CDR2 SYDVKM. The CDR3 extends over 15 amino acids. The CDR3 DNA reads TGTGCCAGCAGTTTGGTCGGGACAGTTAGTACACCCCTCCGCTTT. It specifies CASSLVGTVSTPLRF.

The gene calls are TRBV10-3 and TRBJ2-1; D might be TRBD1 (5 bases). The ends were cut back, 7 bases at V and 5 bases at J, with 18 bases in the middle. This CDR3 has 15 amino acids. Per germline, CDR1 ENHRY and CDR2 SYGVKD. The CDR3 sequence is CAIKPTVHVNNEQFF. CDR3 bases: TGTGCCATCAAACCGACAGTACACGTCAACAATGAGCAGTTCTTC.

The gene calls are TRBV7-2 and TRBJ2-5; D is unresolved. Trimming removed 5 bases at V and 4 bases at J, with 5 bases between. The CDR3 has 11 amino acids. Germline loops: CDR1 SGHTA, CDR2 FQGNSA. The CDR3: CASSVGETQYF. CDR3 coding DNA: TGTGCCAGCAGCGTCGGAGAGACCCAGTACTTC.